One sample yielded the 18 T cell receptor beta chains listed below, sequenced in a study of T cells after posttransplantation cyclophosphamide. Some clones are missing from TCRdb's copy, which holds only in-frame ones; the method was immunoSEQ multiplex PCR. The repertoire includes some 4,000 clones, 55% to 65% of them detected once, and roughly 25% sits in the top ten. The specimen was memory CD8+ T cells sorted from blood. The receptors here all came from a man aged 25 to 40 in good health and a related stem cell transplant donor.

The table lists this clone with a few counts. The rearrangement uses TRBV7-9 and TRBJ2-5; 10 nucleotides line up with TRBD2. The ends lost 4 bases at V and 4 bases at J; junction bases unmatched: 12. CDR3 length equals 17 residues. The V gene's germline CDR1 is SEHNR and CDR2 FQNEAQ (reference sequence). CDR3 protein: CASSSRGSGGPGETQYF. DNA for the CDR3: TGTGCCAGCAGCTCCCGGGGTAGCGGGGGGCCAGGAGAGACCCAGTACTTC.

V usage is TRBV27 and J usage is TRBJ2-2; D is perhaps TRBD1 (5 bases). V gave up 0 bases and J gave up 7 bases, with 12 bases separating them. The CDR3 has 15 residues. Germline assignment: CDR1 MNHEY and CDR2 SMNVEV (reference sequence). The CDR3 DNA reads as TGTGCCAGCAGTTTATCGAGACAGTACGACGGGGAGCTGTTTTTT. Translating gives CASSLSRQYDGELFF.

The CDR3 region has the DNA TGTGCCATCAAGGGACAGGGGACACCGGCGGGGACCCAGTACTTC. It specifies CAIKGQGTPAGTQYF. The J gene is TRBJ2-5, the V gene TRBV10-3; 10 bases agree with TRBD1. Germline CDR1 ENHRY, CDR2 SYGVKD. Trimming at V came to 7 bases and at J to 7 bases, leaving 12 bases not matched to a gene. The CDR3 is 15 amino acids.

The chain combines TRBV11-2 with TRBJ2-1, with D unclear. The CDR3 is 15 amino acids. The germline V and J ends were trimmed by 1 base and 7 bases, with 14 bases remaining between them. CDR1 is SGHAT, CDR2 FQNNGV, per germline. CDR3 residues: CASSLAPLGENEQFF. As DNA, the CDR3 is TGTGCCAGCAGCTTAGCTCCCCTAGGAGAGAATGAGCAGTTCTTC.

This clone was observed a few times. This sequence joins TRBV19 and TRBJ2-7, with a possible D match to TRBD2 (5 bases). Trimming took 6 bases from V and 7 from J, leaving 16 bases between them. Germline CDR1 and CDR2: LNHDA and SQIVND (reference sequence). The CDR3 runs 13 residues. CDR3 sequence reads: CASSPGPTGEQYF. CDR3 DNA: TGTGCCAGTAGCCCCGGACCCACGGGGGAGCAGTACTTC.

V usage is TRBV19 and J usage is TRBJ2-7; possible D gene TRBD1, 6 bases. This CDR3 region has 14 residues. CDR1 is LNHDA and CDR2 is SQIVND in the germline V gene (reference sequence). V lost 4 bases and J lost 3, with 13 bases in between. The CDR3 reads CASSSGGAGYEQYF. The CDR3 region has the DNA TGTGCCAGTAGTAGTGGGGGCGCGGGCTACGAGCAGTACTTC.

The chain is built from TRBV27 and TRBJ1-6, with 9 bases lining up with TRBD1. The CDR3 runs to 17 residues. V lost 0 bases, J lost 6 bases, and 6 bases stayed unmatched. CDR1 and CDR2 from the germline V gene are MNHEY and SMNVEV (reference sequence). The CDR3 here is CASSLSGTGNRNSPLHF. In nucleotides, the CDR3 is TGTGCCAGCAGTTTATCCGGGACAGGGAATCGTAATTCACCCCTCCACTTT.

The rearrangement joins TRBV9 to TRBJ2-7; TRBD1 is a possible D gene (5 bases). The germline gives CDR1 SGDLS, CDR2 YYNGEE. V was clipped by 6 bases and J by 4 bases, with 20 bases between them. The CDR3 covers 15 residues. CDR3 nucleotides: TGTGCCAGCATTTTCAAACAGGAGACGGCATACGAGCAGTACTTC. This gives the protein CASIFKQETAYEQYF.

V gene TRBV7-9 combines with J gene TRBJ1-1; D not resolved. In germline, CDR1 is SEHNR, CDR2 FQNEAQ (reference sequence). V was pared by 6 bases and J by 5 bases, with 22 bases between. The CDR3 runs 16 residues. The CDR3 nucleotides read TGTGCCAGCAGTTCTTGGGTCGGGTCAGTGGTGACTGAAGCTTTCTTT. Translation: CASSSWVGSVVTEAFF.

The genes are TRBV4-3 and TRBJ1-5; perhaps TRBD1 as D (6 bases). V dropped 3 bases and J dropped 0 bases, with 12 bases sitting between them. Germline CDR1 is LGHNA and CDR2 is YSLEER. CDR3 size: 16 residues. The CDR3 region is CASSQGAGYSNQPQHF. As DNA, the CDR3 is TGCGCCAGCAGCCAGGGGGCGGGCTATAGCAATCAGCCCCAGCATTTT.

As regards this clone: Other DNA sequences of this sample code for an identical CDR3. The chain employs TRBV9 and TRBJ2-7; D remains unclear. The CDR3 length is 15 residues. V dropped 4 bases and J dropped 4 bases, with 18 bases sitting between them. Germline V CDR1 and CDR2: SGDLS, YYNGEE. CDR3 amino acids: CASSIRQKTAYEQYF. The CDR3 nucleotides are TGTGCCAGCAGCATCAGGCAGAAGACGGCATACGAGCAGTACTTC.

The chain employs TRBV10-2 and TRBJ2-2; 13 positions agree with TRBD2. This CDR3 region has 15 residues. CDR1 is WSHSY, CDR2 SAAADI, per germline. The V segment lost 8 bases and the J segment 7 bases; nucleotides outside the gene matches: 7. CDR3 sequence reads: CASRTSGGASGELFF. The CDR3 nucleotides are TGCGCCAGCCGAACTAGCGGGGGGGCAAGCGGGGAGCTGTTTTTT.

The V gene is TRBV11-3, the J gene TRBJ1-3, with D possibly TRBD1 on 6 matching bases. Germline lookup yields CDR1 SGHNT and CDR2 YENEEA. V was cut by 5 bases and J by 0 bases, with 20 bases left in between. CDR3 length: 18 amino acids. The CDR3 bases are TGTGCCAGCAGCACCTACTATCGGACAGCCCTCTCTGGAAACACCATATATTTT. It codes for CASSTYYRTALSGNTIYF.

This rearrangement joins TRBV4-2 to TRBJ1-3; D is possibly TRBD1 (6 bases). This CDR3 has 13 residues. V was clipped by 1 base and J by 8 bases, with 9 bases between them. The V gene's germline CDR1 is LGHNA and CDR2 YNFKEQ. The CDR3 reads CASSQVQGDTIYF. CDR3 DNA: TGTGCCAGCAGCCAAGTACAGGGAGACACCATATATTTT.

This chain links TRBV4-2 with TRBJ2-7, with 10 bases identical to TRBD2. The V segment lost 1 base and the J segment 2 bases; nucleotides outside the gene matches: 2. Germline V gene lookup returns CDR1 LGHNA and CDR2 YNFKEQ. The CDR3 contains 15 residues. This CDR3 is CASSQGLAGPYEQYF. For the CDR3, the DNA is TGTGCCAGCAGCCAAGGACTAGCGGGCCCCTACGAGCAGTACTTC.

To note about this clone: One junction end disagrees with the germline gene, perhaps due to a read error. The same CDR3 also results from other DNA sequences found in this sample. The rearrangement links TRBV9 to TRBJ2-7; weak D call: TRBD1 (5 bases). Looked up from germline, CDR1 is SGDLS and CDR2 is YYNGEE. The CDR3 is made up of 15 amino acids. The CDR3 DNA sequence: TGTGCTAGCAGTATCAAACAGGAGACGGCATACGAGCAGTACTTC. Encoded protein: CASSIKQETAYEQYF. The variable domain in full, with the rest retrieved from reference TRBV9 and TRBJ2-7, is DSGVTQTPKHLITATGQRVTLRCSPRSGDLSVYWYQQSLDQGLQFLIQYYNGEERAKGNILERFSAQQFPDLHSELNLSSLELGDSALYFCASSIKQETAYEQYFGPGTRLTVT.

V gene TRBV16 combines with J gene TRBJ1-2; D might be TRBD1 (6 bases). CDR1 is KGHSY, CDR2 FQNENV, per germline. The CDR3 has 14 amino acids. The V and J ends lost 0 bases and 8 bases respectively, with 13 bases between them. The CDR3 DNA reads TGTGCCAGCAGCCAATCGGTCACAGGGAACGGCTACACCTTC. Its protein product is CASSQSVTGNGYTF.

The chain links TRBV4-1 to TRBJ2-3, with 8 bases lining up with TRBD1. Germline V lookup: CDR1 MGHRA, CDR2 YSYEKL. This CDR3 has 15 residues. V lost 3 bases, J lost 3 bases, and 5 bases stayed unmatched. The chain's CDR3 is CASSQDGTGTDTQYF. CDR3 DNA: TGCGCCAGCAGCCAGGACGGGACAGGAACAGATACGCAGTATTTT.